This T cell receptor beta chain was identified during a study of persistence of HIV-infected CD4 T cells. Study results and limitations: CMV- and Gag-responding cells had lower TCRbeta richness than CD3/CD28-responding cells.

The CDR3 is made up of 16 amino acids. Germline V lookup: CDR1 ENHRY, CDR2 SYGVKD. V was cut by 2 bases and J by 1 base, with 13 bases left in between. Concerning this clone: Its antigen is as yet unknown.

Overlapping HIV-1 Gag 15-mer peptides at 0.85 to 1 ug per peptide per mL were used. Memory cells lacking CD40L and CD69 with high CD45RO were sorted. Donors were HIV-1-infected adults who began suppressive ART during chronic infection. For around 17 hours, CD8-depleted PBMCs received anti-CD28/CD49d costimulation, a CD40-blocking antibody and enfuvirtide. The libraries were made with immunoSEQ version 4 in survey mode. Profiled with immunoSEQ multiplex PCR; TCRdb holds only in-frame clones, not every one. Altogether tens of thousands of clones are present, about 77% being singletons, with the ten largest covering over 1.5%.

Sequenced material: CD4+ T cells sorted from PBMCs after 18-hour stimulation, taken from a patient who received antiretroviral therapy. The receptor was derived from an adult man with HIV who was CMV-seropositive. This chain links TRBV10-3 with TRBJ2-3; no firm D call. This CDR3 is CAISEEVPTGTDTQYF. Written as DNA, the CDR3 is TGTGCCATCAGTGAGGAGGTCCCTACGGGCACAGATACGCAGTATTTT.